Below are 18 T cell receptor beta chains sequenced from a single sample in a study of blood T cells in healthy people across ages. Using a J-beta primer mix together with a sample-barcoded 5' primer, a second PCR was run for about 6 to 12 cycles. TCRdb redid the calling of the 5' RACE reads with MiXCR, one entry per CDR3 protein. The sample holds under 1,000,000 distinct CDR3 sequences, about half seen once. Sample: blood. Receptors originate from an elderly man in good health.

The genes are TRBV5-1 and TRBJ2-3, with TRBD2 identical over 9 bases. The J segment lost 2 bases and the V segment lost 4 bases, leaving 5 bases of the junction unmatched. Germline CDR1 SGHRS, CDR2 YFSETQ. The CDR3 has 15 residues. CDR3 loop: CASSPPSGDTDTQYF. CDR3 DNA: TGCGCCAGCAGCCCGCCTAGCGGGGACACAGATACGCAGTATTTT.

On this clonotype: Germline is not matched at one junction end, which may reflect a read error. V is TRBV20-1 and J is TRBJ2-3, with 16 bases lining up with TRBD2. Per germline, CDR1 DFQATT and CDR2 SNEGSKA (reference sequence). The CDR3 is made up of 19 amino acids. The DNA of the CDR3 is TGCAGTGCCGTCCCGGGACTAGCGGGAGGGCGAGGAGGCACAGAGACGCAGTATTTT. Protein: CSAVPGLAGGRGGTETQYF.

This clonotype was detected a few times. This chain links TRBV24-1 with TRBJ2-2, with D uncertain. This CDR3 has 15 residues. Germline CDR1 reads KGHDR; CDR2 reads SFDVKD. The V end was cut by 6 bases, the J end by 0 bases, with 10 bases between. CDR3 residues: CATSTNIPNTGELFF. The CDR3, as DNA: TGTGCCACCAGTACAAACATACCGAACACCGGGGAGCTGTTTTTT.

With regard to this clonotype: A read error may produce the germline difference seen at one junction end. The V call is TRBV20-1, the J call TRBJ1-4; D might be TRBD1 (6 bases). Per germline, CDR1 DFQATT and CDR2 SNEGSKA (reference sequence). The CDR3 covers 15 residues. Here the CDR3 reads CSTRDRQGMDEKLFF. The CDR3 nucleotides read TGCAGTACTAGAGATAGGCAGGGGATGGATGAAAAACTGTTTTTT.

The chain couples TRBV7-2 to TRBJ2-1; TRBD2 agrees at 14 bases. Germline CDR1 and CDR2: SGHTA and FQGNSA. V was clipped by 0 bases and J by 9 bases; unmatched bases: 1. This CDR3 is 15 amino acids long. The CDR3 nucleotides read TGTGCCAGCAGCTTAGCGACTAGCGGGAGGGTTGAGCAGTTCTTC. Translated, it gives CASSLATSGRVEQFF.

This clonotype was seen at least ten times. The rearrangement uses TRBV24-1 and TRBJ2-4, with D maybe TRBD2 (5 bases). The V end was cut by 3 bases, the J end by 4 bases, with 12 bases between. Germline CDR1 is KGHDR and CDR2 is SFDVKD. The CDR3 contains 15 residues. The CDR3 nucleotides read TGTGCCACCAGTGATCCTACCGGGGATAAAAACATTCAGTACTTC. Its protein product is CATSDPTGDKNIQYF.

The J gene is TRBJ2-3, the V gene TRBV4-3; D tentatively fits TRBD1 or TRBD2 (5 bases each). The germline gives CDR1 LGHNA, CDR2 YSLEER. This CDR3 spans 15 amino acids. Trimming shortened V by 0 bases and J by 6 bases, and 13 bases separated the two germline ends. In DNA form, the CDR3 reads TGCGCCAGCAGCCAAGAAGGGACGGGGTGGGATACGCAGTATTTT. Translated: CASSQEGTGWDTQYF.

This clonotype has just a few counts. The chain employs TRBV5-1 and TRBJ2-5; D might be TRBD1 (6 bases). V gave up 3 bases and J gave up 11 bases, with 11 bases separating them. The length of the CDR3 is 11 residues. From germline, CDR1 is SGHRS and CDR2 YFSETQ. As DNA, the CDR3 is TGCGCCAGCAGCTCAGGGGAACGGCAGTACTTC. As protein: CASSSGERQYF.

This clonotype turned up a few times. V usage is TRBV12-3 or TRBV12-4 and J usage is TRBJ2-7, with D tentatively TRBD2 (6 bases). V gave up 1 base and J gave up 7 bases, with 20 bases separating them. The CDR3 is 16 residues long. DNA for the CDR3: TGTGCCAGCAGTTTAGGGGTCGGAGGGCGAGATAATGAGCAGTACTTC. Its protein product is CASSLGVGGRDNEQYF.

The rearrangement joins TRBV27 to TRBJ2-3; 7 bases line up with TRBD2. The CDR3 is 14 residues long. Germline CDR1 and CDR2: MNHEY and SMNVEV (reference sequence). The junction had 6 bases not matched to a gene; V was cut back by 3 bases and J by 6 bases. CDR3 sequence: CASSLSWGGDTQYF. The CDR3 nucleotides read TGTGCCAGCAGTTTGTCCTGGGGGGGTGATACGCAGTATTTT.

This clonotype turned up a few times. The rearrangement links TRBV5-1 to TRBJ2-3, with TRBD2 identical over 10 bases. From germline, CDR1 is SGHRS and CDR2 YFSETQ. The CDR3 is made up of 14 amino acids. Germline trimming cut 6 bases from V and 1 base from J; bases unmatched to any gene: 2. The CDR3: CASTGLAGTDTQYF. The DNA for the CDR3 is TGCGCCAGCACTGGACTAGCGGGCACAGATACGCAGTATTTT.

This clonotype was detected a few times. This chain joins TRBV10-1 and TRBJ2-3, with TRBD2 as a possible D gene (5 bases). Germline CDR1 and CDR2: WNHNN and SYGVQD (reference sequence). This CDR3 has 14 amino acids. Trimming took off 4 bases at V and 2 bases at J, with 10 bases between the two ends. For the CDR3, the DNA is TGCGCCAGCAGTGCGAGCGGACCCACAGATACGCAGTATTTT. Translated: CASSASGPTDTQYF.

The chain couples TRBV10-3 to TRBJ1-2; no firm D call. The V gene lost 3 bases and the J gene lost 4 bases, with 9 bases spanning the gap. The CDR3 covers 13 residues. CDR1 is ENHRY, CDR2 SYGVKD, per germline. CDR3 DNA sequence: TGTGCCATCAGTGACTCAACTTTCTATGGCTACACCTTC. Translation: CAISDSTFYGYTF.

V and J are TRBV3-1 and TRBJ2-4; the D gene is possibly TRBD1 (6 bases). The J call may not be correct, given that the DNA end is closer to TRBJ2-7. Germline assignment: CDR1 LGHDT and CDR2 YNNKEL (reference sequence). The CDR3 runs 15 residues. The CDR3 bases are TGTGCCAGCAGCCAAGATGGACAGAGAATCTACGAGCAGTACTTC. Its translation: CASSQDGQRIYEQYF.

V gene TRBV15 combines with J gene TRBJ1-5, with 7 bases fitting TRBD1. Unmatched junction bases numbered 8, after V lost 5 bases and J lost 4 bases. The CDR3 has 15 residues. The germline V gene encodes CDR1 LNHNV and CDR2 YYDKDF (reference sequence). The CDR3 loop reads CATSVPGQKNQPQHF. CDR3 bases: TGTGCCACCAGCGTCCCGGGACAGAAAAATCAGCCCCAGCATTTT.

This clonotype was detected many times. V and J are TRBV5-1 and TRBJ2-7; TRBD2 aligns across 12 bases. Germline CDR1 is SGHRS and CDR2 is YFSETQ. The CDR3 consists of 15 residues. After removal of 0 bases from V and 7 bases from J, the junction contained 5 bases not matched to a gene. In DNA, the CDR3 is TGCGCCAGCAGCTTGGGACTAGCGGGAGCGGGGGAGCAGTACTTC. Amino acids: CASSLGLAGAGEQYF.

Concerning this clonotype: The junction departs from germline at one end; a sequencing error may be responsible. The chain joins TRBV5-1 to TRBJ2-5, with unresolved D. This CDR3 is built from 13 residues. Germline values: CDR1 SGHRS, CDR2 YFSETQ. The CDR3 region is CASSLEVSETRYF. The CDR3 nucleotides are TGCGCCAGCAGTCTAGAGGTATCGGAGACCCGGTACTTC.

The gene calls are TRBV4-3 and TRBJ1-2, with a tentative D call TRBD1 (5 bases). Trimming removed 4 bases from V and 3 bases from J, with 9 bases in between. Germline V gene data show CDR1 as LGHNA and CDR2 as YSLEER. The CDR3 consists of 13 residues. CDR3 sequence: CASSPKTDYGYTF. CDR3 DNA sequence: TGCGCCAGCAGCCCCAAGACAGACTATGGCTACACCTTC.